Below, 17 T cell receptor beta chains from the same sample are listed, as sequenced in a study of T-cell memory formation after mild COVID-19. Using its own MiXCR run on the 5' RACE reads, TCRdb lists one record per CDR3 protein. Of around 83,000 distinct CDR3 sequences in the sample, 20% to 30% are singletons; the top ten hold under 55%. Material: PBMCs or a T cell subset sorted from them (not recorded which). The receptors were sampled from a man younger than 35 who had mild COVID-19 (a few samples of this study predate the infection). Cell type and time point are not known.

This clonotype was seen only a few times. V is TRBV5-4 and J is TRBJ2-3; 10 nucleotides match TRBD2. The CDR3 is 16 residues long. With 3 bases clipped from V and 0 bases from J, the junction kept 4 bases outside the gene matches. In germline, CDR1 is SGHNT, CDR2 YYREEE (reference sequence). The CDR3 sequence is CASSYASGRSTDTQYF. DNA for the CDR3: TGTGCCAGCAGCTATGCTAGCGGGAGAAGCACAGATACGCAGTATTTT.

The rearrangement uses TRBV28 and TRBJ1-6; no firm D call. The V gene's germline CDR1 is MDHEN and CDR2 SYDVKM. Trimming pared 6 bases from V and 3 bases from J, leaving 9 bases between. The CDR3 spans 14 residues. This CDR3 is CASSSGNYNSPLHF. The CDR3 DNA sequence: TGTGCCAGCAGCAGTGGAAACTATAATTCACCCCTCCACTTT.

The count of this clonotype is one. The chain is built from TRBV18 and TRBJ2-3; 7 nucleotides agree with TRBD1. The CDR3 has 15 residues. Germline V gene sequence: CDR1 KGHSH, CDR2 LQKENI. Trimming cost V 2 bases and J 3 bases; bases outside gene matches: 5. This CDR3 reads CASSPYGTATDTQYF. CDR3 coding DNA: TGTGCCAGCTCACCATACGGGACAGCTACAGATACGCAGTATTTT.

CDR3 protein: CASSFMDGSPLHF. CDR3 nucleotide sequence: TGTGCCAGCAGTTTCATGGACGGTTCACCCCTCCACTTT. The chain combines TRBV27 with TRBJ1-6; D not certain. Germline CDR1 and CDR2: MNHEY and SMNVEV (reference sequence). V lost 3 bases, J lost 9 bases, and 9 bases lay in between. This CDR3 has 13 amino acids.

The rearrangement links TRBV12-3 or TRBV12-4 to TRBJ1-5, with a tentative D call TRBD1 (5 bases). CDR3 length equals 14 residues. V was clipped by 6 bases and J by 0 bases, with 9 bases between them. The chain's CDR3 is CASRSGGSNQPQHF. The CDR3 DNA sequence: TGTGCCAGCAGGTCGGGGGGTAGCAATCAGCCCCAGCATTTT.

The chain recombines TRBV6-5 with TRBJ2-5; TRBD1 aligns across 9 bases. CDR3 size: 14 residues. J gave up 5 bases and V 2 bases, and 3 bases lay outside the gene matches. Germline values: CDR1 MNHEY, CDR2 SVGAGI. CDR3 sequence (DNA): TGTGCCAGCAGTTACGGGACAGGGAGGGAGACCCAGTACTTC. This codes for CASSYGTGRETQYF.

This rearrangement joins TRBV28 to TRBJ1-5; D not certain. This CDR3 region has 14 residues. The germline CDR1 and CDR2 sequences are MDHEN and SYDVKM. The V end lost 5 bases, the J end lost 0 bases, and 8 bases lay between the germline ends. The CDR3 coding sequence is TGTGCCAGCAGTGATAGGAATAGCAATCAGCCCCAGCATTTT. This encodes CASSDRNSNQPQHF.

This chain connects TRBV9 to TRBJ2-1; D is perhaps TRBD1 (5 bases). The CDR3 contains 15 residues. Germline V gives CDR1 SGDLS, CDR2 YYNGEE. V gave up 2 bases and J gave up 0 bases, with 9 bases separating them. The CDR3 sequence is CASSVWGSSYNEQFF. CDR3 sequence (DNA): TGTGCCAGCAGCGTTTGGGGCAGCTCCTACAATGAGCAGTTCTTC.

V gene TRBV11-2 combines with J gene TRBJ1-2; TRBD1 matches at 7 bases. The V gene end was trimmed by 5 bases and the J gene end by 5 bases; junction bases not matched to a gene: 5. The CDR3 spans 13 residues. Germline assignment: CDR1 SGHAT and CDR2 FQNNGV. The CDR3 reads CASSAGQLYGYTF. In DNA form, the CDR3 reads TGTGCCAGCAGCGCGGGACAGTTGTATGGCTACACCTTC.

The CDR3 here is CASSFKRPREAGSYEQYV. CDR3 coding DNA: TGTGCCAGCAGCTTCAAACGCCCGCGGGAAGCGGGCTCCTACGAGCAGTACGTC. J is TRBJ2-7 and V is TRBV7-8, with D tentatively TRBD2 (6 bases). CDR1 is SGHVS and CDR2 is FQNEAQ in the germline V gene. The length of the CDR3 is 18 residues. V lost 3 bases and J lost 0, with 21 bases in between.

The DNA for the CDR3 is TGTGCCACCAGGGGGGGGACAGCTAATGAGCAGTTCTTC. Translation: CATRGGTANEQFF. This chain uses TRBV24-1 with TRBJ2-1; D is perhaps TRBD1 or TRBD2 (7 bases each). The V gene lost 7 bases and the J gene lost 7 bases, with 13 bases spanning the gap. This CDR3 is built from 13 residues. Germline V gene data show CDR1 as KGHDR and CDR2 as SFDVKD.

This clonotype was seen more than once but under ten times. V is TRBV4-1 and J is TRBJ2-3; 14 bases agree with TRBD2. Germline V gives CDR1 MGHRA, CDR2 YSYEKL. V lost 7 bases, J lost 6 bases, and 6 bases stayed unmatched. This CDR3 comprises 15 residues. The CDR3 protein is CASMWTSGRKDTQYF. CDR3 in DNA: TGCGCCAGCATGTGGACTAGCGGGAGGAAGGATACGCAGTATTTT.

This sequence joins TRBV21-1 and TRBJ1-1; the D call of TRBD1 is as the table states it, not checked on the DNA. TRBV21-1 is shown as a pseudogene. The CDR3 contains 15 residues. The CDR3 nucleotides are TGTGCCAGCAGCAAACCCCGCGGGGGATGGACTGAAGCTTTCTTT. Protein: CASSKPRGGWTEAFF.

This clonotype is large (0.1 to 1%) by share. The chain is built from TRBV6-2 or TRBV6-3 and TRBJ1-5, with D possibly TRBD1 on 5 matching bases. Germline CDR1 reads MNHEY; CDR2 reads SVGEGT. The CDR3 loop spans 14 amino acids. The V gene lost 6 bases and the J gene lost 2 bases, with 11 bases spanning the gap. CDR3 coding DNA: TGTGCCAGCAGATCACTACAGGGCAATCAGCCCCAGCATTTT. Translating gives CASRSLQGNQPQHF.

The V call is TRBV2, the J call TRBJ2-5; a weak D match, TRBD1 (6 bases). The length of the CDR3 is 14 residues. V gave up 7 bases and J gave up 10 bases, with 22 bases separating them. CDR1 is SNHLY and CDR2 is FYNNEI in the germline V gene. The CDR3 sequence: CASTFFPGDSDQYF. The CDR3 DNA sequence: TGTGCCAGCACCTTTTTTCCAGGGGATTCGGACCAGTACTTC. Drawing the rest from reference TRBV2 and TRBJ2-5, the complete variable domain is EPEVTQTPSHQVTQMGQEVILRCVPISNHLYFYWYRQILGQKVEFLVSFYNNEISEKSEIFDDQFSVERPDGSNFTLKIRSTKLEDSAMYFCASTFFPGDSDQYFGPGTRLLVL.

CDR3 residues: CASSFARANEQFF. CDR3 sequence (DNA): TGTGCCAGCAGCTTTGCCAGGGCTAATGAGCAGTTCTTC. The gene calls are TRBV7-9 and TRBJ2-1; possibly TRBD1 for D (5 bases). There are 13 residues in the CDR3. Germline V gene lookup returns CDR1 SEHNR and CDR2 FQNEAQ (reference sequence). Trimming removed 3 bases from V and 7 bases from J, with 10 bases in between.

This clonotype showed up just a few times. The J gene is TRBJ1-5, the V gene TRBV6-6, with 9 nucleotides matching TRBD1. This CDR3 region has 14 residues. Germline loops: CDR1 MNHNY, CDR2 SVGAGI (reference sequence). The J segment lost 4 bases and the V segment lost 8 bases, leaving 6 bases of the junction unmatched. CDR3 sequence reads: CASCSGTGNQPQHF. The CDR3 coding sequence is TGTGCCAGCTGTTCCGGGACAGGGAATCAGCCCCAGCATTTT.